Reported below is one TCR beta chain. Its antigen is undetermined. This CDR3 region has 17 residues. V dropped 2 bases and J dropped 7; count of bases not matched to a gene: 13. Germline V gene lookup returns CDR1 SGHTA and CDR2 FQGNSA. This sample is drawn from a study of Ad26.COV2.S vaccination and SARS-CoV-2 variants. Across the study: Each vaccinee took Ad26.COV2.S intramuscularly, once or twice 56 days apart. Study-level results: For non-spike TCRs, breadth in vaccine recipients resembled that in placebo recipients.

Here immunoSEQ multiplex PCR was the method, and the copy in TCRdb shows in-frame clones only, minus some. Of 350,000 to 500,000 clones listed, about 90% were seen once; the top ten hold around 4.5%. Treatment of the sample: roughly 18 received Ad26.COV2.S at low or high dose, single or two shots; roughly 5 received placebo; per-sample allocation not given. Sampling took place 63 days after the first vaccine or placebo injection. The sample came from a Boston adult aged 18-55 years. The chain carries TRBV7-2 and TRBJ2-1; 8 positions agree with TRBD2. The clonotype originates from a person aged 18-65 years who received the Ad26.COV2.S COVID-19 vaccine or a placebo. The material sequenced was peripheral blood, taken in a trial of Ad26.COV2.S vaccine versus placebo. DNA of the CDR3: TGTGCCAGCAGCTTACTTCGAGGCGGGAGGTTTGTGAATGAGCAGTTCTTC. Protein sequence: CASSLLRGGRFVNEQFF.